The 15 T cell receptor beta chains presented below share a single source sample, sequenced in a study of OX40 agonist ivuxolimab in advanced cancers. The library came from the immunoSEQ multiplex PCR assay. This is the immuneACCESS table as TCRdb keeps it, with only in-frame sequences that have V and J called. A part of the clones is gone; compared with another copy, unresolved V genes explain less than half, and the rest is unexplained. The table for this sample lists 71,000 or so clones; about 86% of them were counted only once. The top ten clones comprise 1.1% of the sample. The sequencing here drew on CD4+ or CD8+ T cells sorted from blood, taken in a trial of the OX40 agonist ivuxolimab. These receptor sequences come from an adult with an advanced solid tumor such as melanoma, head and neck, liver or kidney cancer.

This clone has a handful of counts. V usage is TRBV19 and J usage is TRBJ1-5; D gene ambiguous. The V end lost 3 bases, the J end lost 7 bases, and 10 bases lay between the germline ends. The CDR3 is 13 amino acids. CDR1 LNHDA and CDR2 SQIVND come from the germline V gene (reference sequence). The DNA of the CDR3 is TGTGCCAGTAGTATCCAGGTAGGACAGCCCCAGCATTTT. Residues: CASSIQVGQPQHF. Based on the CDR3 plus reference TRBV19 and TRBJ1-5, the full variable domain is DGGITQSPKYLFRKEGQNVTLSCEQNLNHDAMYWYRQDPGQGLRLIYYSQIVNDFQKGDIAEGYSVSREKKESFPLTVTSAQKNPTAFYLCASSIQVGQPQHFGDGTRLSIL.

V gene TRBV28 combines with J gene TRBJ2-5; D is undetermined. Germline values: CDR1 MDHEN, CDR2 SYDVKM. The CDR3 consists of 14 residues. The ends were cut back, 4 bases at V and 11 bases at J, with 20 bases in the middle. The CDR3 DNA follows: TGTGCCAGCAGTTCCACGGACGCGGCCTATGAGCAGTACTTC. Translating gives CASSSTDAAYEQYF. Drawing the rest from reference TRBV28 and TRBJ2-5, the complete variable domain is DVKVTQSSRYLVKRTGEKVFLECVQDMDHENMFWYRQDPGLGLRLIYFSYDVKMKEKGDIPEGYSVSREKKERFSLILESASTNQTSMYLCASSSTDAAYEQYFGPGTRLLVL.

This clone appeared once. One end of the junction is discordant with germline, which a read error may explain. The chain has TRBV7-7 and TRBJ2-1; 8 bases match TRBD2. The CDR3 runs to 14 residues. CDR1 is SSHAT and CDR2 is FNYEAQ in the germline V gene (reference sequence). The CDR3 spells CASSLAGRYNEQFF. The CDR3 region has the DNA TGTGCTAGCAGCTTAGCGGGACGCTACAATGAGCAGTTCTTC.

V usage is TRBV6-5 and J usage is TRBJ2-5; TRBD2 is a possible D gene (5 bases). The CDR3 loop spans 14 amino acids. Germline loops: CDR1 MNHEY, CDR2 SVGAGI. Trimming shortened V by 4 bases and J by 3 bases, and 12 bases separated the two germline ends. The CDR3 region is CASSSSGSKETQYF. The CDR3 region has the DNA TGTGCCAGCAGTTCGAGCGGTTCGAAAGAGACCCAGTACTTC.

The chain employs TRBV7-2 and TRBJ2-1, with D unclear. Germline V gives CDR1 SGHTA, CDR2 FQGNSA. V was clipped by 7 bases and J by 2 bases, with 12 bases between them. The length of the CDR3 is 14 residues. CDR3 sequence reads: CASTLSGPYNEQFF. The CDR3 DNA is TGTGCCAGCACCCTGAGTGGTCCCTACAATGAGCAGTTCTTC.

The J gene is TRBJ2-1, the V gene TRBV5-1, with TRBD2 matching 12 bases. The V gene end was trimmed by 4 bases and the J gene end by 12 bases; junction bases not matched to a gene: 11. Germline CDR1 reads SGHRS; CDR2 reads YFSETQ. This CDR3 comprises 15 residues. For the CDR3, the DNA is TGCGCCAGCAGCCTCACATCGACTAGCGGGAGCGCGCAGTTCTTC. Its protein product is CASSLTSTSGSAQFF.

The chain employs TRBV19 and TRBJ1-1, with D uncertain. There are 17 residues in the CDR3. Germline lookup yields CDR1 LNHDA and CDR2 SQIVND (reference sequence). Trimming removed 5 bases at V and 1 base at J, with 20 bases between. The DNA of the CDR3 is TGTGCCAGTAGTTTACCGAATGGACCAAGTGGGAACACTGAAGCTTTCTTT. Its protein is CASSLPNGPSGNTEAFF.

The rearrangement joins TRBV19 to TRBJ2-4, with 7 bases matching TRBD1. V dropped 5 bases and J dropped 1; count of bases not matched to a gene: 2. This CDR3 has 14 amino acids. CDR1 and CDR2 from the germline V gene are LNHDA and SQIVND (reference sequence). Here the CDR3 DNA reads TGTGCCAGTAGTGACAGGGCGGCCAAAAACATTCAGTACTTC. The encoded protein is CASSDRAAKNIQYF.

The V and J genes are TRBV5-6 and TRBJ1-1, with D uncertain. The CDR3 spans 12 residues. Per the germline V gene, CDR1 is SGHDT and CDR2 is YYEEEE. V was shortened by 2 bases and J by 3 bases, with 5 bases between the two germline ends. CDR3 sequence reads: CASSFDYTEAFF. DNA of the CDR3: TGTGCCAGCAGCTTCGATTACACTGAAGCTTTCTTT.

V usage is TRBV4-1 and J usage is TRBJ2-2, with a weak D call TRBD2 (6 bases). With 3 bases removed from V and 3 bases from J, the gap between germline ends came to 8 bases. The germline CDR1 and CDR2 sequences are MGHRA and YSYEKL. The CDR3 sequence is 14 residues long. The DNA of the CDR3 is TGCGCCAGCAGCCAGCGGGATGACACCGGGGAGCTGTTTTTT. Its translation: CASSQRDDTGELFF.

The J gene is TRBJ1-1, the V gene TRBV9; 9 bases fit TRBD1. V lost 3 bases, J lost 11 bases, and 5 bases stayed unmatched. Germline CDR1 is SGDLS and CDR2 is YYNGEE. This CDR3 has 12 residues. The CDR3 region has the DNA TGTGCCAGCAGCGCGGGGGACAGGGTGGCTTTCTTT. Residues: CASSAGDRVAFF.

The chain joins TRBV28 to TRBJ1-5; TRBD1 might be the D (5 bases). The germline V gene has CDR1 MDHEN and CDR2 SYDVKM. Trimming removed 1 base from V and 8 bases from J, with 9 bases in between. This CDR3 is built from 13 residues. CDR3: CASSLLPREPQHF. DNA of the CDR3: TGTGCCAGCAGTTTATTACCCAGGGAGCCCCAGCATTTT.

The CDR3 is CASSIYRGGTDTQYF. The CDR3 nucleotides read TGTGCCAGTAGTATTTACAGGGGAGGTACAGATACGCAGTATTTT. The gene calls are TRBV19 and TRBJ2-3; tentative D call: TRBD1 (7 bases). The V and J ends lost 3 bases and 3 bases respectively, with 13 bases between them. The CDR3 extends over 15 amino acids. Germline-derived CDR1 and CDR2 are LNHDA and SQIVND (reference sequence). Full variable domain (outside the CDR3, taken from reference TRBV19 and TRBJ2-3): DGGITQSPKYLFRKEGQNVTLSCEQNLNHDAMYWYRQDPGQGLRLIYYSQIVNDFQKGDIAEGYSVSREKKESFPLTVTSAQKNPTAFYLCASSIYRGGTDTQYFGPGTRLTVL.

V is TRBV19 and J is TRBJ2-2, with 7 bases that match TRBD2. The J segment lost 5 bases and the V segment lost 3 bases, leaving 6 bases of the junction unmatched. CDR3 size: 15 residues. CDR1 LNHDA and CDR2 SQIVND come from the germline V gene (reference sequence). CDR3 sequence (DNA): TGTGCCAGTAGTATTACGGGAGCGGGGACCGGGGAGCTGTTTTTT. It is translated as CASSITGAGTGELFF.

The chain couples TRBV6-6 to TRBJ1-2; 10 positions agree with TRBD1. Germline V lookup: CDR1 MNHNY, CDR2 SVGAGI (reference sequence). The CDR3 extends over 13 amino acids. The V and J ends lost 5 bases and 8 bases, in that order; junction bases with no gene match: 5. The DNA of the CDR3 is TGTGCCAGCAGTAAGGGACAGGGGAGCGGCTACACCTTC. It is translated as CASSKGQGSGYTF.